Reported below is one T cell receptor beta chain. The antigen it recognizes is unknown. No much larger clone is present one base from it, and per-base qualities are unavailable. The record originates from a study of CD8 T cells in Susac syndrome (dated by TCRdb to 2018 to 2020). Describing the broader study: Among the Susac syndrome patients who were sequenced, clinically active disease was present in more than 5 and clinical remission was observed in fewer than 10. Susac syndrome patients were therapy-naive, on corticosteroids (some also receiving IVIg), or on IVIg alone at blood withdrawal. Whether CD8+ T cell activation and differentiation in Susac syndrome was antigen driven was tested using repertoire sequencing.

Peripheral blood CD8+ and CD4+ T cells from healthy donors, Susac syndrome patients and multiple sclerosis patients were profiled by high-throughput TCR beta sequencing. Recently defined diagnostic criteria for definite or probable disease were met by the Susac syndrome patients. Bulk CD8+ and CD4+ T cells were purified by magnetic negative isolation, whereas CD8+ TEMRA cells were enriched by FACS. Blood was drawn into EDTA tubes, processed within 24 hours, and PBMCs were isolated by density gradient centrifugation. PBMCs intended for TCR sequencing were frozen in liquid nitrogen and were later thawed in a 37 degrees C water bath. A purity of at least 90% was achieved for sorted or isolated CD4+, CD8+ and CD8+ TEMRA cells. A distance of 18 bases separates the germline ends of V and J, which lose 4 bases and 2 bases respectively. Sequences SGHTA (CDR1) and FQGNSA (CDR2) are obtained from the germline V gene. Its CDR3 holds 16 amino acids, cysteine through phenylalanine. This entry keeps only the CDR3 DNA: 48 bases, framed from base 1.

What the work shows at the level of the full study, not this receptor alone: In the CD4+ T cell repertoire of Susac syndrome patients, clonal expansion was not detected. The TCR sequencing and HLA analysis was acknowledged to have included a relatively small number of individuals.

RNA was extracted using the RNeasy kit, and roughly 0.5 to 1 microgram was reverse transcribed with random hexamers. TCR beta CDR3 regions were amplified with the immunoSEQ multiplex PCR assay covering 54 Vbeta and 13 Jbeta segments. PCR amplification bias was corrected using a synthetic template baseline for primer optimization and computational correction. Regarding the original processing steps: Reads were assigned to V, D and J genes according to IMGT and analyzed in immunoSEQ Analyzer, with only productive sequences retained. Clonality was computed as one minus Shannon entropy normalized by log2 of the number of productive unique sequences. For each patient and control, public and private clones were evaluated within the 100 most prevalent clones. A clone was defined as Susac-specific if it was absent from the healthy and MS cohorts, from 1052 published viral clones and from other ImmuneACCESS disease sequences. The raw public reads went through TCRdb reprocessing: fastp at Q25, MiXCR clone calling, in-frame beta chains kept. Duplicate CDR3 protein sequences are folded into a single record with the most common DNA and genes. The V and J calls follow TCRdb's processing rather than the paper's. This sample holds tens of thousands of distinct CDR3 sequences; 93% were observed only once. Clones ranked in the top ten supply over 0.5% of the sample.

Source material: CD4+ T cells from PBMCs. The chain is assembled from TRBV7-2 and TRBJ2-7; the D call is possibly TRBD1 or TRBD2, each sharing 6 bases. The TCR originated in a human donor with Susac syndrome. The CDR3 here reads CASSWRLRGPTYEQYF. The DNA reads as follows: TGTGCCAGCAGCTGGCGCCTCCGGGGGCCTACCTACGAGCAGTACTTC.